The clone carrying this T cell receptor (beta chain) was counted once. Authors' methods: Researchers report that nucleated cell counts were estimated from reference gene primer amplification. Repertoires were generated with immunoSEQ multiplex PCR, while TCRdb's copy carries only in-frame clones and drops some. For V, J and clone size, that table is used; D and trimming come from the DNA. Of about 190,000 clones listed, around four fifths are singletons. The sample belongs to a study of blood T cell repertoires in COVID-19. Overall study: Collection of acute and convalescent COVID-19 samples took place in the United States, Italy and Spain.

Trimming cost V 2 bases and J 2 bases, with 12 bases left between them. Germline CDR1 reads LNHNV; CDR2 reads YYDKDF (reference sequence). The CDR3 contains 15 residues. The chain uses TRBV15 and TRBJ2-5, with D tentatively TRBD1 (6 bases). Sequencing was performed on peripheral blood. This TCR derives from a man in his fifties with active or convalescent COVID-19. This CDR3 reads CATSRSQGFQETQYF. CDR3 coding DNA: TGTGCCACCAGCAGATCACAGGGTTTTCAAGAGACCCAGTACTTC.